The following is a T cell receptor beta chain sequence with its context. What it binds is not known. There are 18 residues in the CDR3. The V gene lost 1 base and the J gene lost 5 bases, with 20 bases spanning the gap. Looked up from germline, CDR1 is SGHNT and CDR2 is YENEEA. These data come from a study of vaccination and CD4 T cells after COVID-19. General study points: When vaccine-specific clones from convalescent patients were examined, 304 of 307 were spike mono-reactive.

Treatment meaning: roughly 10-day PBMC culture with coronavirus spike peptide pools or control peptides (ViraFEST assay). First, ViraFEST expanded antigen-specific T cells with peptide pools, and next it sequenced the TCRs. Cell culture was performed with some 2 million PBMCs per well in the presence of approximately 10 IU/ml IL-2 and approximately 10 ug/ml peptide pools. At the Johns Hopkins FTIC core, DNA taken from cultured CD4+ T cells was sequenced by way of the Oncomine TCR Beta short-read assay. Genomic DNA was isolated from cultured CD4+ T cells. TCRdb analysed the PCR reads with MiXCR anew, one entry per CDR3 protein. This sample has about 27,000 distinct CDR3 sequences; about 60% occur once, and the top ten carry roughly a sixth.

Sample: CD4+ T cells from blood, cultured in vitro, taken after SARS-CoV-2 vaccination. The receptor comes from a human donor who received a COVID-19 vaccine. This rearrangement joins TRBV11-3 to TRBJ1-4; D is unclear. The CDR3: CASSLARRATAGNEKLFF. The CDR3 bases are TGTGCCAGCAGCTTAGCCCGTCGGGCCACCGCAGGAAATGAAAAACTGTTTTTT.